The next 32 T cell receptor beta chains were all read from a single sample in a study of T cells after posttransplantation cyclophosphamide. Sequenced by immunoSEQ multiplex PCR; TCRdb stores in-frame clones only, minus some. The repertoire has tens of thousands of clones, around 94% of them found once; the top ten carry 3% to 3.5%. The material sequenced was PBMCs. The receptors were sampled from a woman aged 50 to 60 in good health and a related stem cell transplant donor.

The chain uses TRBV28 and TRBJ2-7, with a weak D call TRBD1 (6 bases). This CDR3 has 15 amino acids. Germline CDR1 is MDHEN and CDR2 is SYDVKM. With 4 bases removed from V and 2 bases from J, the gap between germline ends came to 15 bases. The CDR3 DNA sequence: TGTGCCAGCAGTTCGGCTGGGGGCTTCACCTACGAGCAGTACTTC. It translates to CASSSAGGFTYEQYF. Drawing the rest from reference TRBV28 and TRBJ2-7, the complete variable domain is DVKVTQSSRYLVKRTGEKVFLECVQDMDHENMFWYRQDPGLGLRLIYFSYDVKMKEKGDIPEGYSVSREKKERFSLILESASTNQTSMYLCASSSAGGFTYEQYFGPGTRLTVT.

The rearrangement links TRBV11-2 to TRBJ1-2; a weak D match, TRBD1 (5 bases). The germline gives CDR1 SGHAT, CDR2 FQNNGV. The V end was cut by 4 bases, the J end by 3 bases, with 15 bases between. The length of the CDR3 is 15 residues. DNA for the CDR3: TGTGCCAGCAGCTCCGACAGAAAGCCGTACTATGGCTACACCTTC. This translates into CASSSDRKPYYGYTF.

The chain has TRBV4-1 and TRBJ1-1; D remains ambiguous. The CDR3 consists of 14 residues. CDR1 is MGHRA and CDR2 is YSYEKL in the germline V gene. V was pared by 1 base and J by 4 bases, with 10 bases between. CDR3 loop: CASSQAPGLTEAFF. The CDR3 DNA reads TGCGCCAGCAGCCAAGCGCCAGGTCTCACTGAAGCTTTCTTT.

This clone has only one observation. This chain connects TRBV5-4 to TRBJ2-1, with D possibly matching TRBD1 (7 bases). This CDR3 has 18 amino acids. Trimming shortened V by 3 bases and J by 3 bases, and 22 bases separated the two germline ends. Per germline, CDR1 SGHNT and CDR2 YYREEE (reference sequence). CDR3 DNA sequence: TGTGCCAGCAGCTGGGACAGTTCCGGGACTGCCAGCTACAATGAGCAGTTCTTC. Amino acid sequence: CASSWDSSGTASYNEQFF.

This clone appeared a single time. The V and J genes are TRBV15 and TRBJ1-1, with D possibly being TRBD1 (6 bases). V was trimmed by 4 bases and J by 2 bases, leaving 8 bases between them. The germline V gene has CDR1 LNHNV and CDR2 YYDKDF (reference sequence). The length of the CDR3 is 13 residues. This CDR3 is CATSKDRNTEAFF. In nucleotides, the CDR3 is TGTGCCACCAGCAAGGACAGAAACACTGAAGCTTTCTTT.

The chain couples TRBV19 to TRBJ2-5, with 9 bases identical to TRBD2. CDR1 and CDR2 (germline): LNHDA, SQIVND (reference sequence). Losses at the gene ends were 3 bases for V and 5 bases for J; bases not matched to a gene: 13. The length of the CDR3 is 17 residues. CDR3 region: CASSMYSGLAGAETQYF. DNA of the CDR3: TGTGCCAGTAGTATGTATTCGGGACTAGCCGGGGCCGAGACCCAGTACTTC. Variable domain in full (rest from reference TRBV19 and TRBJ2-5): DGGITQSPKYLFRKEGQNVTLSCEQNLNHDAMYWYRQDPGQGLRLIYYSQIVNDFQKGDIAEGYSVSREKKESFPLTVTSAQKNPTAFYLCASSMYSGLAGAETQYFGPGTRLLVL.

This chain uses TRBV7-9 with TRBJ2-5; the D gene could be TRBD1 or TRBD2 (6 bases each). The end of the DNA aligns better with TRBJ2-7, so the J call may be wrong. This CDR3 has 16 amino acids. Germline V gene data show CDR1 as SEHNR and CDR2 as FQNEAQ (reference sequence). The CDR3 region has the DNA TGTGCCAGCAGCTCAACAAACCCCGGAGGGGGCTACGAGCAGTACTTC. Translating it yields CASSSTNPGGGYEQYF.

The gene calls are TRBV4-1 and TRBJ2-5; 9 nucleotides align to TRBD1. Germline V gene lookup returns CDR1 MGHRA and CDR2 YSYEKL. The V and J ends lost 3 bases and 2 bases, in that order; junction bases with no gene match: 7. This CDR3 spans 16 amino acids. The CDR3 protein is CASSHIGQGRQETQYF. The CDR3 nucleotides read TGCGCCAGCAGCCATATTGGACAGGGGAGGCAAGAGACCCAGTACTTC.

V gene TRBV30 combines with J gene TRBJ2-5; 7 nucleotides line up with TRBD1. The DNA end is a closer match to TRBJ2-7, so the J assignment may be wrong. This CDR3 is built from 15 residues. The germline gives CDR1 GTSNPN, CDR2 SVGIG (reference sequence). The CDR3 sequence: CAWSTGAGDWDEQYF. CDR3 nucleotide sequence: TGTGCCTGGAGTACAGGGGCAGGGGATTGGGACGAGCAGTACTTC.

V gene TRBV5-1 combines with J gene TRBJ2-3; 11 nucleotides line up with TRBD2. The J segment lost 3 bases and the V segment lost 1 base, leaving 7 bases of the junction unmatched. Germline CDR1 is SGHRS and CDR2 is YFSETQ. The CDR3 has 17 residues. The CDR3 reads CASSLHTSGGGTDTQYF. The CDR3, as DNA: TGCGCCAGCAGCTTGCATACTAGCGGGGGCGGTACAGATACGCAGTATTTT. The variable domain in full, completed from reference TRBV5-1 and TRBJ2-3, reads KAGVTQTPRYLIKTRGQQVTLSCSPISGHRSVSWYQQTPGQGLQFLFEYFSETQRNKGNFPGRFSGRQFSNSRSEMNVSTLELGDSALYLCASSLHTSGGGTDTQYFGPGTRLTVL.

CDR3 protein: CASSWTGAEAFF. Written as DNA, the CDR3 is TGTGCCAGTAGTTGGACAGGGGCTGAAGCTTTCTTT. The J gene is TRBJ1-1, the V gene TRBV19; TRBD1 agrees at 9 bases. This CDR3 is 12 amino acids long. V shed 5 bases and J 6 bases; nucleotides not matched to a gene: 1. Per germline, CDR1 LNHDA and CDR2 SQIVND (reference sequence).

The DNA of the CDR3 is TGTGCCAGCAGTACAACGAACACCGGGGAGCTGTTTTTT. As protein: CASSTTNTGELFF. This chain uses TRBV27 with TRBJ2-2; D is unclear. The V and J ends lost 5 bases and 0 bases respectively, with 4 bases between them. The CDR3 loop spans 13 amino acids. CDR1 is MNHEY, CDR2 SMNVEV, per germline (reference sequence).

The gene calls are TRBV11-3 and TRBJ2-2; possible D gene TRBD1, 7 bases. Germline V gene sequence: CDR1 SGHNT, CDR2 YENEEA. Between the trimmed V and J ends, which lost 4 bases and 6 bases, there was a span of 15 bases. This CDR3 is built from 15 residues. CDR3 region: CASSSAAGGSGELFF. The CDR3 coding sequence is TGTGCCAGCAGCTCAGCGGCAGGGGGGTCCGGGGAGCTGTTTTTT.

This chain links TRBV11-2 with TRBJ1-2, with D hard to call. The CDR3 spans 15 residues. Germline loops: CDR1 SGHAT, CDR2 FQNNGV. V lost 3 bases, J lost 2 bases, and 13 bases lay in between. CDR3 coding DNA: TGTGCCAGCAGCTTTAACTTGGAGTCAAACTATGGCTACACCTTC. As protein: CASSFNLESNYGYTF.

The rearrangement uses TRBV6-5 and TRBJ2-7, with 7 nucleotides matching TRBD2. CDR3 length: 13 residues. Germline V gene lookup returns CDR1 MNHEY and CDR2 SVGAGI. Trimming removed 5 bases from V and 6 bases from J; junction bases left unmatched: 7. The DNA for the CDR3 is TGTGCCAGCAGTCCGGACTGGGAGGGCGAGCAGTACTTC. Its protein is CASSPDWEGEQYF.

The chain links TRBV19 to TRBJ2-1; 11 nucleotides agree with TRBD2. CDR1 and CDR2 (germline): LNHDA, SQIVND (reference sequence). This CDR3 has 14 amino acids. V was pared by 7 bases and J by 4 bases, with 3 bases of the junction left unmatched. CDR3 residues: CASTLAGGYNEQFF. The CDR3 DNA sequence: TGTGCCAGTACCCTAGCGGGGGGTTACAATGAGCAGTTCTTC.

The rearrangement joins TRBV6-1 to TRBJ2-2, with TRBD2 matching over 9 bases. CDR3 length: 17 residues. Germline assignment: CDR1 MNHNS and CDR2 SASEGT. V lost 3 bases and J lost 4; bases outside the gene matches: 9. The CDR3 reads CASSDRAGGSFTGELFF. CDR3 nucleotides: TGTGCCAGCAGTGACAGGGCGGGAGGGAGTTTCACCGGGGAGCTGTTTTTT.

The chain couples TRBV5-1 to TRBJ2-7; 10 bases line up with TRBD1. The length of the CDR3 is 17 residues. Per the germline V gene, CDR1 is SGHRS and CDR2 is YFSETQ. J lost 1 base, V lost 1 base, and 8 bases had no gene match. CDR3 in DNA: TGCGCCAGCAGCTTGCCTGTACGGGACAGGGGTTCCTACGAGCAGTACTTC. Its protein product is CASSLPVRDRGSYEQYF.

The rearrangement uses TRBV6-5 and TRBJ2-1, with D perhaps TRBD1 (6 bases). The V gene's germline CDR1 is MNHEY and CDR2 SVGAGI. Trimming left V 6 bases short and J 10 bases short, with 16 bases between. The CDR3 covers 13 residues. The CDR3: CASSPLGAREQFF. The CDR3 nucleotides read TGTGCCAGCAGCCCGCTGGGGGCACGAGAGCAGTTCTTC.

The rearrangement links TRBV7-2 to TRBJ2-3; 9 bases map to TRBD1. The CDR3 covers 17 residues. CDR1 SGHTA and CDR2 FQGNSA come from the germline V gene. Trimming removed 4 bases from V and 1 base from J; junction bases left unmatched: 9. CDR3: CASSSIRWDRGTDTQYF. The CDR3 DNA follows: TGTGCCAGCAGCTCAATTCGATGGGACAGGGGCACAGATACGCAGTATTTT.

This clone has only one observation. The V gene is TRBV5-1, the J gene TRBJ2-1, with 8 bases fitting TRBD2. The CDR3 is 16 residues long. J lost 1 base, V lost 0 bases, and 3 bases had no gene match. The germline gives CDR1 SGHRS, CDR2 YFSETQ. This chain's CDR3 is CASSLGSGGSYNEQFF. In DNA form, the CDR3 reads TGCGCCAGCAGCTTGGGAAGCGGGGGATCCTACAATGAGCAGTTCTTC.

The V gene is TRBV5-4, the J gene TRBJ1-1; the D gene is possibly TRBD1 (5 bases). Trimming took off 0 bases at V and 1 base at J, with 13 bases between the two ends. Germline-derived CDR1 and CDR2 are SGHNT and YYREEE (reference sequence). The CDR3 extends over 16 amino acids. CDR3 sequence: CASSLDIGGGNTEAFF. Written as DNA, the CDR3 is TGTGCCAGCAGCTTGGACATCGGGGGGGGGAACACTGAAGCTTTCTTT.

A note on this clone: Different DNA sequences within this sample yield the same CDR3. The chain links TRBV21-1 to TRBJ2-7; TRBD2, as called in the table, went unchecked against the DNA. TRBV21-1 is deemed a pseudogene. The CDR3 loop spans 15 amino acids. The CDR3 sequence is CASSTEGGVLYEQYF. The CDR3 DNA is TGTGCCAGCAGTACAGAGGGGGGGGTTCTGTACGAGCAGTACTTC.

The chain combines TRBV5-1 with TRBJ2-5, with 8 nucleotides matching TRBD1. CDR1 and CDR2 (germline): SGHRS, YFSETQ. After removal of 5 bases from V and 4 bases from J, the junction contained 1 base not matched to a gene. This CDR3 comprises 12 residues. CDR3 sequence: CASRDRAETQYF. The CDR3 nucleotides are TGCGCCAGCAGGGACAGGGCAGAGACCCAGTACTTC. The full variable domain, rest sourced from reference TRBV5-1 and TRBJ2-5, is KAGVTQTPRYLIKTRGQQVTLSCSPISGHRSVSWYQQTPGQGLQFLFEYFSETQRNKGNFPGRFSGRQFSNSRSEMNVSTLELGDSALYLCASRDRAETQYFGPGTRLLVL.

This chain links TRBV28 with TRBJ2-4; D is uncertain. Germline V gene lookup returns CDR1 MDHEN and CDR2 SYDVKM. V was trimmed by 2 bases and J by 10 bases, leaving 15 bases between them. The length of the CDR3 is 14 residues. The CDR3 region has the DNA TGTGCCAGCAGTTTAATGGTAGCCCACTTTATTCAGTACTTC. Protein: CASSLMVAHFIQYF.

This clone showed up just a few times. V is TRBV2 and J is TRBJ1-3; D not certain. The germline V gene encodes CDR1 SNHLY and CDR2 FYNNEI. V lost 7 bases to trimming and J lost 0 bases, with 13 bases between them. This CDR3 is built from 15 residues. The DNA for the CDR3 is TGTGCCAGCAATACGGGTCTGAACTCTGGAAACACCATATATTTT. Translating it yields CASNTGLNSGNTIYF. The variable domain in full, completed from reference TRBV2 and TRBJ1-3, reads EPEVTQTPSHQVTQMGQEVILRCVPISNHLYFYWYRQILGQKVEFLVSFYNNEISEKSEIFDDQFSVERPDGSNFTLKIRSTKLEDSAMYFCASNTGLNSGNTIYFGEGSWLTVV.

The genes are TRBV7-3 and TRBJ2-2; 9 nucleotides match TRBD1. Germline CDR1 SGHTA, CDR2 FQGTGA. The CDR3 runs 15 residues. J gave up 2 bases and V 5 bases, and 3 bases lay outside the gene matches. The CDR3 region is CASSGGQGNTGELFF. In DNA form, the CDR3 reads TGTGCCAGCAGCGGGGGACAGGGTAACACCGGGGAGCTGTTTTTT.

The genes are TRBV28 and TRBJ2-7; 7 bases are shared with TRBD2. Germline CDR1 reads MDHEN; CDR2 reads SYDVKM. CDR3 length: 12 amino acids. V gave up 5 bases and J gave up 6 bases; unmatched junction bases: 4. The CDR3 loop is CASSGAGREQYF. CDR3 nucleotides: TGTGCCAGCAGTGGAGCGGGGCGCGAGCAGTACTTC.

The chain links TRBV2 to TRBJ1-6; D is undetermined. CDR3 length: 13 residues. Trimming removed 8 bases from V and 6 bases from J, with 11 bases in between. From germline, CDR1 is SNHLY and CDR2 FYNNEI. CDR3 nucleotide sequence: TGTGCCAGCTGCCGCAACATTAATTCACCCCTCCACTTT. Translation: CASCRNINSPLHF.

The gene calls are TRBV18 and TRBJ1-6; 8 bases align to TRBD1. The CDR3 sequence is 16 residues long. The V and J ends lost 2 bases and 5 bases, in that order; junction bases with no gene match: 5. From germline, CDR1 is KGHSH and CDR2 LQKENI. The CDR3 reads CASSPAQGAHNSPLHF. The CDR3 bases are TGTGCCAGCTCACCAGCGCAGGGGGCCCATAATTCACCCCTCCACTTT.

This clone was detected once. This chain joins TRBV5-1 and TRBJ2-1; 9 bases line up with TRBD2. V shed 2 bases and J 1 base; nucleotides not matched to a gene: 13. CDR3 size: 19 residues. Germline CDR1 is SGHRS and CDR2 is YFSETQ. In nucleotides, the CDR3 is TGCGCCAGCAGCTTAAGTCTGCGGGGGGGTCTGGGTTCCTACAATGAGCAGTTCTTC. Translation gives CASSLSLRGGLGSYNEQFF.

The chain uses TRBV19 and TRBJ1-5, with a weak D call TRBD1 (6 bases). The CDR3 extends over 15 amino acids. The V end was cut by 3 bases, the J end by 8 bases, with 17 bases between. The germline V gene encodes CDR1 LNHDA and CDR2 SQIVND (reference sequence). CDR3 sequence reads: CASSIIERGMEPQHF. CDR3 nucleotides: TGTGCCAGTAGTATTATCGAGAGGGGGATGGAGCCCCAGCATTTT. Variable domain in full (rest from reference TRBV19 and TRBJ1-5): DGGITQSPKYLFRKEGQNVTLSCEQNLNHDAMYWYRQDPGQGLRLIYYSQIVNDFQKGDIAEGYSVSREKKESFPLTVTSAQKNPTAFYLCASSIIERGMEPQHFGDGTRLSIL.